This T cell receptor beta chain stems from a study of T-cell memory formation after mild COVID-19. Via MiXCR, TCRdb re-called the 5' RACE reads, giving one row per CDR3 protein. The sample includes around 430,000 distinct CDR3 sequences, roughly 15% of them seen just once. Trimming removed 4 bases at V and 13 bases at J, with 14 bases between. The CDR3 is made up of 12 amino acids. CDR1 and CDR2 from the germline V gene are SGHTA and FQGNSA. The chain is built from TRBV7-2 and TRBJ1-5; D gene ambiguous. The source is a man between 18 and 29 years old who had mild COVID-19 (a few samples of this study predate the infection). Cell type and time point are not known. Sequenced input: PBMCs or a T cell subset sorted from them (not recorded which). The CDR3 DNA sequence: TGTGCCAGCAGCTCCCAACCGGGTCCTCAGCATTTT. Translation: CASSSQPGPQHF. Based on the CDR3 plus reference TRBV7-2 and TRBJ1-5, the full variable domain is GAGVSQSPSNKVTEKGKDVELRCDPISGHTALYWYRQSLGQGLEFLIYFQGNSAPDKSGLPSDRFSAERTGGSVSTLTIQRTQQEDSAVYLCASSSQPGPQHFGDGTRLSIL.